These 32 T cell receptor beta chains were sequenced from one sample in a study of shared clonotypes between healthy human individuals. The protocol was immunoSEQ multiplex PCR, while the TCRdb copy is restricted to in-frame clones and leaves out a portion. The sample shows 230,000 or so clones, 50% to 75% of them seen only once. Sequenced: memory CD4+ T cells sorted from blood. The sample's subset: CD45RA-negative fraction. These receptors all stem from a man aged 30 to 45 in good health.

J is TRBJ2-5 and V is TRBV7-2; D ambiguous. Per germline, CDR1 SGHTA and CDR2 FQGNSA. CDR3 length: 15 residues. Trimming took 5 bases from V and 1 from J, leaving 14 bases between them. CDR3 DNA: TGTGCCAGCAGCCTTAGGTGGAATGTCCAAGAGACCCAGTACTTC. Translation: CASSLRWNVQETQYF.

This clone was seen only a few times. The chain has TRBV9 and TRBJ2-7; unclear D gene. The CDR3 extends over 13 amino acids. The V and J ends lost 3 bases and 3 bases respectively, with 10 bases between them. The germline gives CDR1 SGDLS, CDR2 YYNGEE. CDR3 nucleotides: TGTGCCAGCAGCGGTCAGGACCTCTACGAGCAGTACTTC. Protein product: CASSGQDLYEQYF.

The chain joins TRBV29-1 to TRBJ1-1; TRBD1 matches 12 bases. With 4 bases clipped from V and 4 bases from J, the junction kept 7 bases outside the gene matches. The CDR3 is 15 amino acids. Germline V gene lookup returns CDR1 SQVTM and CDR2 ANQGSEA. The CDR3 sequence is CSVAGTGGAGTEAFF. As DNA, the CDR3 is TGCAGCGTTGCCGGGACAGGGGGCGCGGGCACTGAAGCTTTCTTT.

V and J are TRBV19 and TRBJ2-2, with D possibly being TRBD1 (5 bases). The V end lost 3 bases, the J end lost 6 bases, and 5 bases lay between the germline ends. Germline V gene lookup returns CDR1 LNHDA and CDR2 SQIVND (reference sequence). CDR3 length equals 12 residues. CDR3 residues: CASSIRAGELFF. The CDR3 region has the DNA TGTGCCAGTAGTATCAGGGCCGGGGAGCTGTTTTTT. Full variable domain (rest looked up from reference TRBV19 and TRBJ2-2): DGGITQSPKYLFRKEGQNVTLSCEQNLNHDAMYWYRQDPGQGLRLIYYSQIVNDFQKGDIAEGYSVSREKKESFPLTVTSAQKNPTAFYLCASSIRAGELFFGEGSRLTVL.

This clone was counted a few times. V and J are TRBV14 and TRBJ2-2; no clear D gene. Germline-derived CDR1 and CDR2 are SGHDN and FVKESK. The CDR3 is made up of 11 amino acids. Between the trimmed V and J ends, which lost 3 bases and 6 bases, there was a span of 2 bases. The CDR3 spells CASSQAGELFF. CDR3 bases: TGTGCCAGCAGCCAGGCCGGGGAGCTGTTTTTT.

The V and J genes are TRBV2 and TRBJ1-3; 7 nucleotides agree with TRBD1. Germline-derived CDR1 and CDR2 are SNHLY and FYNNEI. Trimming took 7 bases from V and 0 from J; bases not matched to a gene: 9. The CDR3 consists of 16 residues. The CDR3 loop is CASTRGTAFSGNTIYF. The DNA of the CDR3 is TGTGCCAGCACCCGGGGGACAGCTTTCTCTGGAAACACCATATATTTT.

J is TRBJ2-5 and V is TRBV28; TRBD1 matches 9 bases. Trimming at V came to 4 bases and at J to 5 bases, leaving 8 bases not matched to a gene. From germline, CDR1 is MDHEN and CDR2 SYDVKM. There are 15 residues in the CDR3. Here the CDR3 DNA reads TGTGCCAGCAGTTCCCTGACAGGGGGTGTGGAGACCCAGTACTTC. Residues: CASSSLTGGVETQYF.

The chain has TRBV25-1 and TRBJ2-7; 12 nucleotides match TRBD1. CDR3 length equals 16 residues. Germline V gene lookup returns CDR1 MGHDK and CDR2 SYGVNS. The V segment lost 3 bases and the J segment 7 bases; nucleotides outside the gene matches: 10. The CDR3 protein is CASSDLGQGAMGEQYF. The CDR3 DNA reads TGTGCCAGCAGTGACCTGGGACAGGGGGCAATGGGGGAGCAGTACTTC.

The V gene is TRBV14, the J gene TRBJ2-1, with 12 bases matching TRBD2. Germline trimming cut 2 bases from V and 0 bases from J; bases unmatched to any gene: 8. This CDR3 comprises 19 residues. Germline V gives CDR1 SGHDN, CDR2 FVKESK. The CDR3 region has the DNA TGTGCCAGCAGCCAATACGGACTAGCGGGATTAAGCTCCTACAATGAGCAGTTCTTC. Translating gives CASSQYGLAGLSSYNEQFF.

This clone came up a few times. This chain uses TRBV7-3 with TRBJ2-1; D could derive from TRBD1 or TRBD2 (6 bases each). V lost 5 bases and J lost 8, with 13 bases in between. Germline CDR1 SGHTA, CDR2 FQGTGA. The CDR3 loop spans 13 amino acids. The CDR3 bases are TGTGCCAGCAGCCCTAACAGGGAGGATGAGCAGTTCTTC. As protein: CASSPNREDEQFF.

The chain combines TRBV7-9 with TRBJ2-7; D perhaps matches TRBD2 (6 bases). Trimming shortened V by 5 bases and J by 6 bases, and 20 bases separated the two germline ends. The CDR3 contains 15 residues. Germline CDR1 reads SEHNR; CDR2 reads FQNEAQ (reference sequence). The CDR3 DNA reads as TGTGCCAGCAGCGGGGGAGGAACCTTTTATCTCGAGCAGTACTTC. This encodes CASSGGGTFYLEQYF.

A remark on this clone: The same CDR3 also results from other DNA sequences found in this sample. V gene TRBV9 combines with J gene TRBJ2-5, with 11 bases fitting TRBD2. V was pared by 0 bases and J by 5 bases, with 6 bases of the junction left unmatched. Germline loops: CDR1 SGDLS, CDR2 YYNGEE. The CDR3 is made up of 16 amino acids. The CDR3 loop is CASSVGLAGGLETQYF. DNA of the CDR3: TGTGCCAGCAGCGTAGGATTAGCGGGAGGGCTTGAGACCCAGTACTTC.

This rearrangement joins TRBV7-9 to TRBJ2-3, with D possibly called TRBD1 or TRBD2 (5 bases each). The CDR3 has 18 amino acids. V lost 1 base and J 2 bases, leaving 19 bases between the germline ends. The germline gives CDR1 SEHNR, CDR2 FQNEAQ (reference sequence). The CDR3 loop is CASSLDGSGTVSTDTQYF. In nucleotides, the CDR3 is TGTGCCAGCAGCTTAGATGGATCGGGGACCGTTTCCACAGATACGCAGTATTTT. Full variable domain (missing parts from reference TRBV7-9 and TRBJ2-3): DTGVSQNPRHKITKRGQNVTFRCDPISEHNRLYWYRQTLGQGPEFLTYFQNEAQLEKSRLLSDRFSAERPKGSFSTLEIQRTEQGDSAMYLCASSLDGSGTVSTDTQYFGPGTRLTVL.

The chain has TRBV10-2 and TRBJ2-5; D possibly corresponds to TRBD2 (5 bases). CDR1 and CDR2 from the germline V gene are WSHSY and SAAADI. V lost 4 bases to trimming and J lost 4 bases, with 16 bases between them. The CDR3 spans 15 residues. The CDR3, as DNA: TGCGCCAGCAGTGGGAATAGCGCCACCAGAGAGACCCAGTACTTC. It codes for CASSGNSATRETQYF.

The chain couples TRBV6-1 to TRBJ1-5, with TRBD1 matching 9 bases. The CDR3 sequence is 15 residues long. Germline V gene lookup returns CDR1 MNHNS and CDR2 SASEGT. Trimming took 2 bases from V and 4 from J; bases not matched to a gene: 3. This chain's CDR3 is CASSERDRVNQPQHF. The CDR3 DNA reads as TGTGCCAGCAGTGAACGGGACAGGGTTAATCAGCCCCAGCATTTT.

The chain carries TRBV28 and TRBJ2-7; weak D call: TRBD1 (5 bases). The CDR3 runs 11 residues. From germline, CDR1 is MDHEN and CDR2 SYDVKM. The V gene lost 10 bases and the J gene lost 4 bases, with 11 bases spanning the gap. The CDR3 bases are TGTGCCACCTCTGGGGCTTACGAGCAGTACTTC. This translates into CATSGAYEQYF.

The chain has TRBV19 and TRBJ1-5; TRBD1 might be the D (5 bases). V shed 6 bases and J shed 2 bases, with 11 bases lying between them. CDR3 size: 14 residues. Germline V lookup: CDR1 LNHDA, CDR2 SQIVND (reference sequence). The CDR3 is CASRPGGGNQPQHF. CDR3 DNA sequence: TGTGCCAGTAGACCTGGGGGAGGCAATCAGCCCCAGCATTTT.

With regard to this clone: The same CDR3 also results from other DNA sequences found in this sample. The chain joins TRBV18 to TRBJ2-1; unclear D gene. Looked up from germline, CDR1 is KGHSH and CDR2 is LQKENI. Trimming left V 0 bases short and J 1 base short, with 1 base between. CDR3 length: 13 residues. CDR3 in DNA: TGTGCCAGCTCACCACCATCCTACAATGAGCAGTTCTTC. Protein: CASSPPSYNEQFF. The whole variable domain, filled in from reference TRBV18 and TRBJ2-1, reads NAGVMQNPRHLVRRRGQEARLRCSPMKGHSHVYWYRQLPEEGLKFMVYLQKENIIDESGMPKERFSAEFPKEGPSILRIQQVVRGDSAAYFCASSPPSYNEQFFGPGTRLTVL.

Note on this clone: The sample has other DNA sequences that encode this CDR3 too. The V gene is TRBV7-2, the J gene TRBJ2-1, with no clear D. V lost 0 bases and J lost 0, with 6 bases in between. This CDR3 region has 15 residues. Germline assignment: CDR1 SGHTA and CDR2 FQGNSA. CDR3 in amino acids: CASSLASSSYNEQFF. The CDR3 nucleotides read TGTGCCAGCAGCTTAGCGTCTAGCTCCTACAATGAGCAGTTCTTC.

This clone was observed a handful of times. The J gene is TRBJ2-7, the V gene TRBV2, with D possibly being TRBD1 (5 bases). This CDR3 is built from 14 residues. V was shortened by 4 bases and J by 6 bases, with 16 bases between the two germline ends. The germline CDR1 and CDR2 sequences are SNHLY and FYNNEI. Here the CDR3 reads CASSVGAEGAEQYF. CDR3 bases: TGTGCCAGCAGTGTCGGCGCAGAAGGGGCCGAGCAGTACTTC.

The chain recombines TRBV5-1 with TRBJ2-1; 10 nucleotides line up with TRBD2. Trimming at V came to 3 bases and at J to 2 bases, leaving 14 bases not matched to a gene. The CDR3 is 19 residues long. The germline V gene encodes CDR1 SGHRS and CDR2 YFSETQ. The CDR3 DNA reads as TGCGCCAGCAGCTATTTGGCTAGCGGGAGTCTCAATACCTACAATGAGCAGTTCTTC. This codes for CASSYLASGSLNTYNEQFF.

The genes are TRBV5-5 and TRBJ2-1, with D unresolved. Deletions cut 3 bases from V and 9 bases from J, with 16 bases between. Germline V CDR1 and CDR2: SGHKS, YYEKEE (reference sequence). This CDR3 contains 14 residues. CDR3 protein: CASSSLGRLAEQFF. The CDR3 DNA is TGTGCCAGCAGCTCCCTAGGCCGCCTCGCTGAGCAGTTCTTC.

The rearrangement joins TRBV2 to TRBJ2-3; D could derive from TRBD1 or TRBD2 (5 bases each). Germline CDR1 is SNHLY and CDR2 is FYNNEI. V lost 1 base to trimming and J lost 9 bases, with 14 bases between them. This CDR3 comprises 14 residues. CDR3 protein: CASSEVKGTGTQYF. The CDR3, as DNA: TGTGCCAGCAGTGAAGTAAAGGGGACGGGGACGCAGTATTTT.

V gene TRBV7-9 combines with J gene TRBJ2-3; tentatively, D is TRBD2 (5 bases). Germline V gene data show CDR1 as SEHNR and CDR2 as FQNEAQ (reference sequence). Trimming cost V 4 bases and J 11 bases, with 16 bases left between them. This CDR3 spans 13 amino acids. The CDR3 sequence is CASSSESGYRQYF. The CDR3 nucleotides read TGTGCCAGCAGCTCCGAGAGCGGCTATCGGCAGTATTTT.

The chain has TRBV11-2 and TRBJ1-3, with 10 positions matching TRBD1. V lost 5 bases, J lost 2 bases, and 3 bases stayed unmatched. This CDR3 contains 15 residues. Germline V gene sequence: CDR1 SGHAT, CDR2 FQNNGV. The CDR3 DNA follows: TGTGCCAGCAGCATCGGACAGGGGGCTGGAAACACCATATATTTT. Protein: CASSIGQGAGNTIYF. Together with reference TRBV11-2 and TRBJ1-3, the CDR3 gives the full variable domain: EAGVAQSPRYKIIEKRQSVAFWCNPISGHATLYWYQQILGQGPKLLIQFQNNGVVDDSQLPKDRFSAERLKGVDSTLKIQPAKLEDSAVYLCASSIGQGAGNTIYFGEGSWLTVV.

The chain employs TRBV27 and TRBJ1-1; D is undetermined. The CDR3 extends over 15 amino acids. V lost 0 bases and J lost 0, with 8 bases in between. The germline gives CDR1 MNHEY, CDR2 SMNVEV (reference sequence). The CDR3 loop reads CASSLSRVMNTEAFF. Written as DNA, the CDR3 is TGTGCCAGCAGTTTATCAAGAGTCATGAACACTGAAGCTTTCTTT.

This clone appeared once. The CDR3 protein is CASSLSGPAYEQYF. CDR3 DNA sequence: TGTGCCAGCAGTCTGAGCGGGCCAGCATACGAGCAGTACTTC. The chain links TRBV28 to TRBJ2-7; possibly TRBD2 for D (6 bases). V was trimmed by 5 bases and J by 4 bases, leaving 15 bases between them. The V gene's germline CDR1 is MDHEN and CDR2 SYDVKM. The CDR3 totals 14 residues.

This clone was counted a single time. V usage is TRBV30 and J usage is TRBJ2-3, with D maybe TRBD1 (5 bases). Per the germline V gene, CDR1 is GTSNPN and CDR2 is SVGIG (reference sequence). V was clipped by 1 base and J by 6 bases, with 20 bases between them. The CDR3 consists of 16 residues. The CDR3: CAWSALGQGRQDTQYF. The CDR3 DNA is TGTGCCTGGAGTGCCTTGGGGCAGGGAAGGCAGGATACGCAGTATTTT.

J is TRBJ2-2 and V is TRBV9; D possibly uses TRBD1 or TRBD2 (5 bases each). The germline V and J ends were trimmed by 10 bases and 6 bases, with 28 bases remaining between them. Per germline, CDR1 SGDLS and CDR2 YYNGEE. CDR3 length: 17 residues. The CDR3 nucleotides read TGTGCCGGGGCGAAAGAGGACGGTTTGGGGGTACCCGGGGAGCTGTTTTTT. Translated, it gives CAGAKEDGLGVPGELFF.

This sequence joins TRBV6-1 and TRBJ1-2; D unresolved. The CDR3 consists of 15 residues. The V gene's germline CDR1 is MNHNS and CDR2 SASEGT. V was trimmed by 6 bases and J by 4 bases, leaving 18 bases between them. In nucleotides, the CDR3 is TGTGCCAGCAGACCCAAGACAACGGACGGCTATGGCTACACCTTC. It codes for CASRPKTTDGYGYTF.

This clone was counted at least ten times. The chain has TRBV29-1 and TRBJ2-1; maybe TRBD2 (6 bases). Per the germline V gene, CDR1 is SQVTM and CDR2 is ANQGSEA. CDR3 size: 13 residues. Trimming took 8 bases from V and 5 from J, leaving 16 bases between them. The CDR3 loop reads CSWGDFYDNEQFF. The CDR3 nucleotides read TGCAGCTGGGGGGACTTTTACGACAATGAGCAGTTCTTC.

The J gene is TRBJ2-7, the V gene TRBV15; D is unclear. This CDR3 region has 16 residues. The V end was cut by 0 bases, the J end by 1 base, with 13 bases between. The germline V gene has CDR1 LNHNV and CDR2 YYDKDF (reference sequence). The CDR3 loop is CATSRDIMAASYEQYF. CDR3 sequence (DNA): TGTGCCACCAGCAGAGATATAATGGCCGCGTCCTACGAGCAGTACTTC.